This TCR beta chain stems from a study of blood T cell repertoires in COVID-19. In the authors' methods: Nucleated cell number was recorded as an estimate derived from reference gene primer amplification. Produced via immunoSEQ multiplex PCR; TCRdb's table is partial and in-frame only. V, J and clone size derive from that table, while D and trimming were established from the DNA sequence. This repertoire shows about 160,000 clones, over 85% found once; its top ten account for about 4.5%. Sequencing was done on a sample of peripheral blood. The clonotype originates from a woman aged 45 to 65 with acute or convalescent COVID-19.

CDR3 sequence (DNA): TGCGCCAGCAGCCAAGCGGGGTTCTCCTACAATGAGCAGTTCTTC. Its translation is CASSQAGFSYNEQFF. The rearrangement joins TRBV5-1 to TRBJ2-1; 7 nucleotides line up with TRBD2. Germline V gives CDR1 SGHRS, CDR2 YFSETQ. J lost 0 bases, V lost 4 bases, and 4 bases had no gene match. CDR3 size: 15 residues. Full variable domain (rest looked up from reference TRBV5-1 and TRBJ2-1): KAGVTQTPRYLIKTRGQQVTLSCSPISGHRSVSWYQQTPGQGLQFLFEYFSETQRNKGNFPGRFSGRQFSNSRSEMNVSTLELGDSALYLCASSQAGFSYNEQFFGPGTRLTVL.